These T cell receptor beta chains were read from a single sample in a study of Ad26.COV2.S vaccination and SARS-CoV-2 variants. The table came from immunoSEQ multiplex PCR; TCRdb's copy has only in-frame clones and leaves some out. Of about 430,000 clones listed, over 75% are singletons. Sequenced material: peripheral blood, taken in a trial of Ad26.COV2.S vaccine versus placebo. Every receptor here comes from a person between 18 and 65 years old who received the Ad26.COV2.S COVID-19 vaccine or a placebo. CDR3s include the opening cysteine and the closing phenylalanine or tryptophan. The order of the fields is clone size, V gene, J gene, D gene, CDR3 protein, CDR3 DNA. The D gene is left open where the match is weak. Expanded clones are given a class, and other clones once, few, many or no size at all.

NA,TRBV27,TRBJ1-2,TRBD1,CASSLTLTGDYGYTF,TGTGCCAGCAGTTTAACACTAACAGGGGACTATGGCTACACCTTC
few,TRBV5-4,TRBJ2-7,TRBD2,CASSTGLADQYF,TGTGCCAGCAGCACGGGACTAGCGGATCAGTACTTC
NA,TRBV11-2,TRBJ2-7,TRBD1,CASSWSGGYEQYF,TGTGCCAGCAGCTGGTCAGGGGGCTACGAGCAGTACTTC
few,TRBV4-1,TRBJ2-2,NA,CASSQAPGAGELFF,TGCGCCAGCAGCCAAGCCCCAGGGGCCGGGGAGCTGTTTTTT
NA,TRBV19,TRBJ2-7,NA,CASRRGHADYEQYF,TGTGCCAGTAGGAGGGGTCACGCCGACTACGAGCAGTACTTC
NA,TRBV7-9,TRBJ2-3,NA,CASSPPGGISSDTQYF,TGTGCCAGCAGCCCCCCAGGGGGGATCAGTTCAGATACGCAGTATTTT
NA,TRBV7-9,TRBJ2-7,NA,CASSLSPGKVYEQYF,TGTGCCAGCAGCTTGTCCCCCGGGAAGGTGTACGAGCAGTACTTC
NA,TRBV19,TRBJ2-1,NA,CATARERSPYNEQFF,TGTGCCACCGCCCGGGAGCGCAGTCCCTACAATGAGCAGTTCTTC
NA,TRBV7-2,TRBJ1-2,NA,CASSRAEAGNYGYTF,TGTGCCAGCAGTCGCGCCGAGGCTGGGAACTATGGCTACACCTTC
NA,TRBV5-4,TRBJ2-5,TRBD1,CASSPGTAQETQYF,TGTGCCAGCAGTCCCGGGACAGCACAAGAGACCCAGTACTTC
once,TRBV10-3,TRBJ2-2,TRBD2,CAISGFREGNTGELFF,TGTGCCATCAGTGGGTTCCGGGAGGGGAACACCGGGGAGCTGTTTTTT
NA,TRBV6-6,TRBJ2-3,NA,CASSYSGTYTDTQYF,TGTGCCAGCAGTTACTCGGGGACCTACACAGATACGCAGTATTTT
NA,TRBV29-1,TRBJ2-1,TRBD2,CSAGGLAEQFF,TGCAGCGCCGGTGGACTAGCTGAGCAGTTCTTC
NA,TRBV30,TRBJ2-7,NA,CAWSVLISGEQYF,TGTGCCTGGAGTGTACTTATCTCTGGCGAGCAGTACTTC
NA,TRBV11-3,TRBJ2-1,TRBD2,CASSPYSGSNEQFF,TGTGCCAGCAGCCCGTATAGCGGGAGTAATGAGCAGTTCTTC
NA,TRBV9,TRBJ1-6,NA,CASSVGAENSPLHF,TGTGCCAGCAGCGTAGGGGCAGAGAATTCACCCCTCCACTTT
once,TRBV18,TRBJ1-5,NA,CASSPRARRGEQPQHF,TGTGCCAGCTCACCCCGGGCGAGAAGAGGAGAACAGCCCCAGCATTTT
NA,TRBV4-2,TRBJ2-7,TRBD1,CASSLGQGDSYEQYF,TGTGCCAGCAGCCTCGGACAGGGAGACTCCTACGAGCAGTACTTC
NA,TRBV9,TRBJ1-2,NA,CASSVSPTGLDYGYTF,TGTGCCAGCAGCGTGTCCCCAACAGGGTTAGACTATGGCTACACCTTC
NA,TRBV29-1,TRBJ1-5,NA,CSVCSFHQPQHF,TGCAGCGTTTGCTCATTCCATCAGCCCCAGCATTTT
NA,TRBV19,TRBJ2-2,TRBD2,CASSLPSGRASGELFF,TGTGCCAGTAGTCTGCCTAGCGGGAGGGCTTCCGGGGAGCTGTTTTTT
NA,TRBV9,TRBJ1-2,NA,CASSVAQTADGYTF,TGTGCCAGCAGCGTAGCCCAGACGGCAGACGGCTACACCTTC
NA,TRBV9,TRBJ2-1,NA,CASSERGARYNEQFF,TGTGCCAGCAGCGAGCGAGGGGCAAGATACAATGAGCAGTTCTTC
NA,TRBV28,TRBJ2-3,TRBD1,CASSFSAGGADTQYF,TGTGCCAGCAGTTTTTCGGCAGGGGGCGCAGATACGCAGTATTTT
NA,TRBV24-1,TRBJ2-1,NA,CATSDWGGGDGDNEQFF,TGTGCCACCAGTGATTGGGGCGGCGGGGACGGGGACAATGAGCAGTTCTTC
once,TRBV21-1,TRBJ2-1,NA,CASSKGSGSGYNEQFF,TGTGCCAGCAGCAAAGGTAGCGGGAGTGGCTACAATGAGCAGTTCTTC
NA,TRBV18,TRBJ2-7,NA,CASSYSDSYEQYF,TGTGCCAGCTCGTACTCGGACAGCTACGAGCAGTACTTC
NA,TRBV7-6,TRBJ1-3,NA,CASSLTQGKNTIYF,TGTGCCAGCAGCTTAACCCAGGGCAAAAACACCATATATTTT
NA,TRBV6-5,TRBJ1-6,TRBD1,CASSYSTGGSPLHF,TGTGCCAGCAGTTACTCTACAGGGGGTTCACCCCTCCACTTT
NA,TRBV5-5,TRBJ1-4,TRBD1,CASSSGTGGEKLFF,TGTGCCAGCAGCTCAGGGACAGGGGGTGAAAAACTGTTTTTT
NA,TRBV18,TRBJ1-5,TRBD1,CASSGTGGNQPQHF,TGTGCCAGCTCAGGGACAGGGGGCAATCAGCCCCAGCATTTT
once,TRBV28,TRBJ2-4,NA,CASTQGMAKNIQYF,TGTGCCAGCACCCAGGGGATGGCCAAAAACATTCAGTACTTC
NA,TRBV11-2,TRBJ2-1,TRBD2,CASSPAGGSGSYEQFF,TGTGCCAGCAGCCCAGCCGGGGGGAGCGGGAGTTATGAGCAGTTCTTC
NA,TRBV7-9,TRBJ1-2,TRBD1,CASSLIRDRGFYGYTF,TGTGCCAGCAGCTTAATTCGGGACAGGGGGTTCTATGGCTACACCTTC
once,TRBV3-1/TRBV3-2,TRBJ1-1,TRBD1,CASSPPGQAQVVNTEAFF,TGTGCCAGCAGCCCCCCCGGACAGGCCCAAGTCGTGAACACTGAAGCTTTCTTT
NA,TRBV29-1,TRBJ1-2,NA,CSVLRDIEHYGYTF,TGCAGCGTTCTCCGGGACATAGAACACTATGGCTACACCTTC
NA,TRBV7-9,TRBJ1-1,NA,CASSLVGDGSTEAFF,TGTGCCAGCAGCTTAGTGGGGGACGGGAGCACTGAAGCTTTCTTT
NA,TRBV2,TRBJ2-5,NA,CAILGLSETQYF,TGTGCCATCCTAGGACTCTCAGAGACCCAGTACTTC
NA,TRBV29-1,TRBJ2-2,NA,CSVGTYNTGELFF,TGCAGCGTCGGGACATACAACACCGGGGAGCTGTTTTTT
NA,TRBV27,TRBJ2-7,TRBD1,CASSLRTGVREQYF,TGTGCCAGCAGCCTAAGGACAGGGGTTCGCGAGCAGTACTTC
NA,TRBV6-5,TRBJ1-6,NA,CASQRGAKNSPLHF,TGTGCCAGCCAGCGAGGGGCGAAGAATTCACCCCTCCACTTT
NA,TRBV7-3,TRBJ2-2,NA,CASSLNPTAGELFF,TGTGCCAGCAGCTTAAACCCAACGGCGGGGGAGCTGTTTTTT
NA,TRBV2,TRBJ1-1,NA,CASRGTQNTEAFF,TGTGCCAGCAGAGGGACCCAGAACACTGAAGCTTTCTTT
NA,TRBV6-6,TRBJ2-3,NA,CASSYSGGSGTDTQYF,TGTGCCAGCAGTTACTCGGGGGGATCGGGCACAGATACGCAGTATTTT
NA,TRBV30,TRBJ1-1,NA,CAWGTRNTEAFF,TGTGCCTGGGGGACGAGGAACACTGAAGCTTTCTTT
NA,TRBV28,TRBJ1-4,NA,CASSLGTARGEKLFF,TGTGCCAGCAGCTTAGGGACGGCGAGGGGTGAAAAACTGTTTTTT
NA,TRBV4-3,TRBJ1-5,NA,CASSQDQGFDQPQHF,TGCGCCAGCAGCCAAGATCAGGGTTTCGATCAGCCCCAGCATTTT
NA,TRBV7-6,TRBJ2-5,NA,CASSLDVQETQYF,TGTGCCAGCAGTTTAGATGTTCAAGAGACCCAGTACTTC
NA,TRBV9,TRBJ2-3,TRBD2,CASSVGLGPMGTSGRAADTQYF,TGTGCCAGCAGCGTAGGTCTCGGGCCCATGGGGACTAGCGGGAGGGCCGCAGATACGCAGTATTTT
NA,TRBV28,TRBJ2-1,NA,CASSLLASSYNEQFF,TGTGCCAGCAGTTTACTAGCGAGCTCCTACAATGAGCAGTTCTTC